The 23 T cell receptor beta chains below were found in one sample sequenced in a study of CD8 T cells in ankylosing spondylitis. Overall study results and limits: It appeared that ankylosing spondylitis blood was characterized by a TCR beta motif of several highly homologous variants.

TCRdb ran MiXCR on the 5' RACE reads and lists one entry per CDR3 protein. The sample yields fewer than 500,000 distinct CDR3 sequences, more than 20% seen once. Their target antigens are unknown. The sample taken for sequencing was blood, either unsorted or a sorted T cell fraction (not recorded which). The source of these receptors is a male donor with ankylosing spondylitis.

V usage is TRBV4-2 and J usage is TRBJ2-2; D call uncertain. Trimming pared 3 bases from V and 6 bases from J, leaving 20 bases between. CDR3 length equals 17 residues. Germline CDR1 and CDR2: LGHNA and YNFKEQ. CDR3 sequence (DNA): TGTGCCAGCAGCCAGACCTTCTTGGGGATTGGTTCCGGGGAGCTGTTTTTT. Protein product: CASSQTFLGIGSGELFF.

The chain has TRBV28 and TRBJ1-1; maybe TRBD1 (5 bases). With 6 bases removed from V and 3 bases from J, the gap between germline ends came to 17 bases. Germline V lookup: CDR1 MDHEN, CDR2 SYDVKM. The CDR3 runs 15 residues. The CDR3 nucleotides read TGTGCCAGCAGATTCTCATCAGGGTTTGACACTGAAGCTTTCTTT. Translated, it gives CASRFSSGFDTEAFF.

In nucleotides, the CDR3 is TGTGCCACTGCACTAGCGGGACAAACCGGGGAGCTGTTTTTT. This sequence encodes CATALAGQTGELFF. The chain links TRBV10-3 to TRBJ2-2, with 10 bases matching TRBD2. Germline CDR1 and CDR2: ENHRY and SYGVKD. The CDR3 is 14 residues long. V gave up 10 bases and J gave up 5 bases; unmatched junction bases: 7.

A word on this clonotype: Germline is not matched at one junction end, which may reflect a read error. The CDR3 reads CASSVASQGRTEAFF. In nucleotides, the CDR3 is TGTGCCAGCAGTGTAGCGTCGCAGGGAAGGACTGAAGCTTTCTTT. This rearrangement joins TRBV9 to TRBJ1-1; D perhaps matches TRBD1 (5 bases). The germline V gene has CDR1 SGDLS and CDR2 YYNGEE. The CDR3 is made up of 15 amino acids.

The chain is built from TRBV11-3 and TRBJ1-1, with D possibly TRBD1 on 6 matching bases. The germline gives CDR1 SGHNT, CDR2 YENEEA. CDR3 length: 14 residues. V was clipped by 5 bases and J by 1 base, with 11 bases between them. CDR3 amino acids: CASSGGGGNTEAFF. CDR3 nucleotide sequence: TGTGCCAGCAGCGGCGGAGGGGGGAACACTGAAGCTTTCTTT.

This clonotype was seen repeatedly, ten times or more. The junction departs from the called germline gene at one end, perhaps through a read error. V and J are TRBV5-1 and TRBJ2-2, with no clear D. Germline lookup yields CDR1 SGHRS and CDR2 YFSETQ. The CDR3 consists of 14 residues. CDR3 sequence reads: CASSSRTNTGELFF. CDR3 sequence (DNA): TGTGCCAGCAGCTCCCGAACGAACACCGGGGAGCTGTTTTTT. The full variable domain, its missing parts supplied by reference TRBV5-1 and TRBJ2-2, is KAGVTQTPRYLIKTRGQQVTLSCSPISGHRSVSWYQQTPGQGLQFLFEYFSETQRNKGNFPGRFSGRQFSNSRSEMNVSTLELGDSALYLCASSSRTNTGELFFGEGSRLTVL.

The CDR3 bases are TGTGCCAGCAGTACCAGACTAGCGGGAGGTGGGGCCAACGTCCTGACTTTC. Amino acids: CASSTRLAGGGANVLTF. The rearrangement uses TRBV11-1 and TRBJ2-6; 13 bases fit TRBD2. The germline V gene encodes CDR1 SGHAT and CDR2 FQDESV (reference sequence). V lost 6 bases and J lost 3; bases outside the gene matches: 5. This CDR3 is 17 amino acids long.

For the CDR3, the DNA is TGTGCCAGCAGCTCCAGTCCCAATGAGCAGTTCTTC. This codes for CASSSSPNEQFF. The chain combines TRBV7-9 with TRBJ2-1, with D hard to call. The ends were cut back, 4 bases at V and 6 bases at J, with 7 bases in the middle. This CDR3 is built from 12 residues. CDR1 and CDR2 (germline): SEHNR, FQNEAQ (reference sequence).

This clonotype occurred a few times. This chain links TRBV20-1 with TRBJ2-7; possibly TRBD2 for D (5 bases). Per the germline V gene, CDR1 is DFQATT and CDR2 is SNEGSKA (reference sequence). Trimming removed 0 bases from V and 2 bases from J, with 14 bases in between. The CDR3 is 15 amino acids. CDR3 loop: CSARDIPSRAYEQYF. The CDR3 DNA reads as TGCAGTGCTAGAGATATCCCTAGCCGAGCCTACGAGCAGTACTTC.

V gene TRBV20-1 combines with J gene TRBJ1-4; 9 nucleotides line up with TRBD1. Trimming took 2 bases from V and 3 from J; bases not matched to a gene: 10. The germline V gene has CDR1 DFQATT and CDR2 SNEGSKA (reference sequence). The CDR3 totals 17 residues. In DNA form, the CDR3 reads TGCAGTGCTAGACCCCCCCGGACAGGGGTGGCTAATGAAAAACTGTTTTTT. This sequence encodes CSARPPRTGVANEKLFF.

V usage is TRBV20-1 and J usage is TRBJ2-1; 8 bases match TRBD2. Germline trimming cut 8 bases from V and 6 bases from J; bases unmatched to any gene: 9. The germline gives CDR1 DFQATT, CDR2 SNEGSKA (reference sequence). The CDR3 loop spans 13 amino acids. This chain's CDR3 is CSSGGRWANEQFF. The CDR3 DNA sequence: TGCAGTTCTGGCGGGAGGTGGGCCAATGAGCAGTTCTTC.

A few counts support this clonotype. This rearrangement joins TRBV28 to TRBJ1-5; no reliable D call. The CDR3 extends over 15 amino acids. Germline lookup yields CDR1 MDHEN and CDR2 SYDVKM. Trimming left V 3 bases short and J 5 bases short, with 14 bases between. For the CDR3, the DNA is TGTGCCAGCAGTTTTTCAAAGGCGGTGGATCAGCCCCAGCATTTT. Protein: CASSFSKAVDQPQHF.

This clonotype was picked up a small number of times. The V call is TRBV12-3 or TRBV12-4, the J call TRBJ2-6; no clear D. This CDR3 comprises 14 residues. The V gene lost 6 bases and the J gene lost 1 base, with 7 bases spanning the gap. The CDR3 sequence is CASRRASGANVLTF. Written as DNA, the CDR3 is TGTGCCAGCAGACGAGCTTCTGGGGCCAACGTCCTGACTTTC.

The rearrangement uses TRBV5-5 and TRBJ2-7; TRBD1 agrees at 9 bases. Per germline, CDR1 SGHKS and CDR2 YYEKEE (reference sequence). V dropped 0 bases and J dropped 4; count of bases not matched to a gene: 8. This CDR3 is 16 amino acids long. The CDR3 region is CASSLGPGQGPYEQYF. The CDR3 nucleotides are TGTGCCAGCAGCTTGGGACCGGGACAGGGTCCATACGAGCAGTACTTC.

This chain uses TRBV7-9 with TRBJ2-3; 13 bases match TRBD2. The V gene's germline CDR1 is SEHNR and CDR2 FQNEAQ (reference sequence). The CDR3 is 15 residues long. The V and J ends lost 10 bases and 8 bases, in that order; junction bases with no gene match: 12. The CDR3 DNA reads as TGTGCCATCAGAAGGACTAGCGGGAGTAGTCTTACGCAGTATTTT. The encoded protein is CAIRRTSGSSLTQYF.

This CDR3 is CASRTRGSQPQHF. The CDR3 bases are TGTGCCAGCAGGACCAGGGGGAGTCAGCCCCAGCATTTT. This rearrangement joins TRBV2 to TRBJ1-5; 7 nucleotides align to TRBD1. The CDR3 extends over 13 amino acids. With V trimmed by 6 bases and J by 6 bases, 5 bases remained unmatched. The germline V gene encodes CDR1 SNHLY and CDR2 FYNNEI.

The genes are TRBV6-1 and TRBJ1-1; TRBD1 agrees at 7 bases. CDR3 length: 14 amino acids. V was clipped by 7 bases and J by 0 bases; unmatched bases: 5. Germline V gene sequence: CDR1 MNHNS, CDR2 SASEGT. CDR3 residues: CASTPQGMNTEAFF. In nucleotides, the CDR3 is TGTGCCAGCACTCCACAGGGGATGAACACTGAAGCTTTCTTT.

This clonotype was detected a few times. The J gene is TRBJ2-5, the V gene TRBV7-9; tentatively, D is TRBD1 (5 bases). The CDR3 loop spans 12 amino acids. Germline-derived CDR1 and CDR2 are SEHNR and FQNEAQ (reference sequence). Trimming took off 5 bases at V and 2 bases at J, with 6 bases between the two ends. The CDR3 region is CASSAGQETQYF. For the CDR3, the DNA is TGTGCCAGCAGCGCAGGGCAAGAGACCCAGTACTTC.

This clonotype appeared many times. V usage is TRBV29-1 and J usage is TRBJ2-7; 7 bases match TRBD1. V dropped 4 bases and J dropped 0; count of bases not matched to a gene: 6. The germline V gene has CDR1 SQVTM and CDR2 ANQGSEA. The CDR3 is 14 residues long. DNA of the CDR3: TGCAGCGTTGTTCTACAGGGGAGCTCCTACGAGCAGTACTTC. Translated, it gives CSVVLQGSSYEQYF.

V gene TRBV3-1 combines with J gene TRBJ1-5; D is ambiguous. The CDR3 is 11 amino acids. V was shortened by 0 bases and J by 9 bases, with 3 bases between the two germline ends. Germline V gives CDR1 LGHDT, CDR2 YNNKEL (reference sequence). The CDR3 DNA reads TGTGCCAGCAGCCAAGATGGGCCCCAGCATTTT. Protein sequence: CASSQDGPQHF.

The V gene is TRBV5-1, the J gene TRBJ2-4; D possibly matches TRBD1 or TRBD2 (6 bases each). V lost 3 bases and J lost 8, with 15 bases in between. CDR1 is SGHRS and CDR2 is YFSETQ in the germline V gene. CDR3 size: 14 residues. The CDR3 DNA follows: TGCGCCAGCAGCTGGGGGGCCTCTGCCGACATTCAGTACTTC. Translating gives CASSWGASADIQYF. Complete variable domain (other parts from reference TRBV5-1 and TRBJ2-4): KAGVTQTPRYLIKTRGQQVTLSCSPISGHRSVSWYQQTPGQGLQFLFEYFSETQRNKGNFPGRFSGRQFSNSRSEMNVSTLELGDSALYLCASSWGASADIQYFGAGTRLSVL.

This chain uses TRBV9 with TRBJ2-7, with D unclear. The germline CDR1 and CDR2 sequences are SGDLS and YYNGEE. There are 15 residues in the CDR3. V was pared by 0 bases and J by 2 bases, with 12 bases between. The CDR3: CASSVGPSLTYEQYF. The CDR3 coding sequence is TGTGCCAGCAGCGTAGGACCTTCCCTTACCTACGAGCAGTACTTC.

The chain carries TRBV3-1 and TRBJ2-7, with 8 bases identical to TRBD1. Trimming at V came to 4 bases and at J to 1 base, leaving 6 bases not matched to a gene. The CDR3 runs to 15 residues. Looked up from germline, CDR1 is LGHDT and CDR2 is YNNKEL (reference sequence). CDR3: CASSLRTGRSYEQYF. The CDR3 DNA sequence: TGTGCCAGCAGCCTACGGACAGGGAGGTCCTACGAGCAGTACTTC.